The next 8 T cell receptor beta chains were all read from a single sample in a study of Graves' ophthalmopathy and Graves' hyperthyroidism. Researchers took RNA transcripts and amplified TCR beta CDR3 regions from them. HTBI-primed RT-PCR formed the first round, and a multiplex PCR formed the second. TCRdb processed the multiplex PCR reads anew with MiXCR; each CDR3 protein has one entry. The table has about 340,000 distinct CDR3 sequences, roughly 15% seen once. Material for sequencing was peripheral blood. Receptors were obtained from an adult man with Graves' ophthalmopathy.

This clonotype occurred many times. V gene TRBV6-2 or TRBV6-3 combines with J gene TRBJ2-7; 8 nucleotides match TRBD1. CDR1 and CDR2 from the germline V gene are MNHEY and SVGEGT. V shed 2 bases, J shed 7 bases, and the junction held 10 bases outside the gene matches. CDR3 length: 15 amino acids. CDR3 DNA sequence: TGTGCCAGCAGTTACCCCCACAGGGGGGTATGGGAGCAGTACTTC. This gives the protein CASSYPHRGVWEQYF.

V usage is TRBV6-1 and J usage is TRBJ2-7, with D perhaps matching TRBD2 (5 bases). There are 15 residues in the CDR3. Germline CDR1 reads MNHNS; CDR2 reads SASEGT. V was cut by 6 bases and J by 1 base, with 16 bases left in between. CDR3 nucleotide sequence: TGTGCCAGCAGCCCAGAACCGGGGAAGTCCTACGAGCAGTACTTC. It encodes CASSPEPGKSYEQYF.

This clonotype has a count of ten or more. The rearrangement links TRBV12-3 or TRBV12-4 to TRBJ2-5; no clear D. The CDR3 consists of 13 residues. V lost 7 bases to trimming and J lost 2 bases, with 11 bases between them. The CDR3 DNA reads TGTGCCAGCAACCTCCGATCGCAAGAGACCCAGTACTTC. Amino acid sequence: CASNLRSQETQYF.

This clonotype was detected ten times or more. The gene calls are TRBV19 and TRBJ1-5; tentatively, D is TRBD1 (5 bases). The CDR3 consists of 14 residues. The V gene's germline CDR1 is LNHDA and CDR2 SQIVND (reference sequence). Trimming shortened V by 9 bases and J by 2 bases, and 14 bases separated the two germline ends. CDR3 region: CASLGVIGNQPQHF. The CDR3 nucleotides read TGTGCCAGCTTGGGGGTCATTGGCAATCAGCCCCAGCATTTT.

This clonotype was seen many times. The rearrangement uses TRBV27 and TRBJ1-5; D not resolved. Between the trimmed V and J ends, which lost 0 bases and 7 bases, there was a span of 7 bases. Looked up from germline, CDR1 is MNHEY and CDR2 is SMNVEV (reference sequence). CDR3 length equals 13 residues. CDR3 amino acids: CASSLSKRQPQHF. The DNA for the CDR3 is TGTGCCAGCAGTTTATCGAAACGGCAGCCCCAGCATTTT.

This clonotype has a count of ten or more. This chain uses TRBV27 with TRBJ2-7; 9 nucleotides line up with TRBD1. The CDR3 loop spans 16 amino acids. V was pared by 4 bases and J by 5 bases, with 12 bases of the junction left unmatched. Germline values: CDR1 MNHEY, CDR2 SMNVEV (reference sequence). This CDR3 is CASSYATGGSFHEQYF. CDR3 bases: TGTGCCAGCAGTTACGCGACAGGGGGGAGCTTCCACGAGCAGTACTTC.

The table lists this clonotype with many counts. This sequence joins TRBV20-1 and TRBJ2-5; D is perhaps TRBD1 (5 bases). This CDR3 has 12 residues. The V gene's germline CDR1 is DFQATT and CDR2 SNEGSKA (reference sequence). The CDR3 DNA is TGCAATGCCCCTCCCCAGGGAGAGACCCAGTACTTC. It is translated as CNAPPQGETQYF.

This rearrangement joins TRBV12-3 or TRBV12-4 to TRBJ1-6; TRBD1 aligns across 7 bases. The CDR3 loop spans 15 amino acids. V gave up 3 bases and J gave up 9 bases; unmatched junction bases: 8. CDR3 nucleotide sequence: TGTGCCAGCAGTTTCAGACAGGGAGATAGTTCACCCCTCCACTTT. This codes for CASSFRQGDSSPLHF.